This T cell receptor beta chain was found in a study of T cells in Graves' hyperthyroidism and ophthalmopathy (dated by TCRdb to between 2017 and 2020). Broadly, across the study: Peripheral blood samples were taken at the time of initial diagnosis, prior to any treatment. To identify distinguishing TCR V-J signatures, a discovery cohort of around 98 patients was used, comprising 40 to 45 with Graves' ophthalmopathy and some 60 with stable Graves' hyperthyroidism. Whether ophthalmopathy could be predicted prospectively was tested in an independent validation cohort made up of under 20 hyperthyroidism patients plus 17 patients who later progressed to ophthalmopathy. The roughly 91 discovery patients were randomly divided into training and test sets at a 7:3 ratio. The study also compared thyroid tissue and blood T-cell repertoires from about six Graves' hyperthyroidism patients. After blood sampling, hyperthyroidism patients were treated with methimazole at a starting dose of 30 mg daily, and ophthalmopathy patients were treated with high-dose intravenous methylprednisolone. TCR Vbeta CDR3 sequencing of around 130 peripheral blood samples (over 40 ophthalmopathy, 75 to 80 hyperthyroidism and approximately 17 progressor patients) is reported in the paper. What the research found in general, with its limitations: In validation, the model predicted progression to ophthalmopathy with approximately 69% sensitivity and 72% to 75% specificity, a median of approximately 6.7 months before onset. Sample size was not statistically predetermined, and blinding of investigators to group allocation was not performed. Blood samples also contained most of the expanded thyroid clonotypes (frequency above 0.001), which suggests that blood repertoires may reflect thyroid immune responses. In cross-validation, a model built on a 13 V-J signature told ophthalmopathy apart from stable hyperthyroidism with less than 90% sensitivity and 81% to 82% specificity, and in testing the same model reached 80%/75%.

The TCR beta CDR3 regions were amplified from RNA transcripts. For the first round of RT-PCR on the TCR CDR3, the HTBI primer set was used together with the Qiagen OneStep RT-PCR kit. Libraries were constructed in a second round of multiplex PCR, after which size selection and purification were performed. The libraries were sequenced on an Illumina HiSeq2000 using paired-end 100 bp reads. The study's own analysis went as follows. SOAPnuke was used to process the raw data, removing reads that contained adapters or uncalled bases, had a mean Phred below 15, or lacked an exact match to the constant primer or identifier. High-quality paired reads were merged with COPE v1.2.5, and unique nucleotide sequences were defined as clonotypes. MiTCR v1.1 was used to align the clonotypes against IMGT TRBV, TRBD and TRBJ reference segments. The analysis included only V-J combinations with a frequency above 0.0001, which together covered 99% to 99.2% of the repertoires. A TCS score was defined as the ratio of F50 (clonal expansion) to E x V (chaos), with BLOSUM62-based TCRdist applied between CDR3 peptides within each V-J. Welch's t-statistics and random forest reduced 514 V-J features to around 14, which were used in a naive Bayes classifier (R e1071). The raw public reads went through TCRdb reprocessing: fastp at Q25, MiXCR clone calling, in-frame beta chains kept. Identical CDR3 proteins give one entry, which carries the most common genes and DNA. TCRdb assigned the V and J calls; the authors' analysis was not used. The sample data list around 700,000 distinct CDR3 sequences, and around 20% of these were observed just once. 15% to 20% of the sample rests with the top ten.

Via the germline V gene, CDR1 is SGHNT and CDR2 YENEEA. Including the terminal cysteine and phenylalanine, the CDR3 comprises 14 residues. The sequence is cut down to CDR3 DNA, 42 bases in frame from base 1. Trimming removed 5 bases from V and 5 bases from J, leaving 13 bases between the germline ends. The sample holds many counts of this clonotype. Its antigen is not yet known. Base qualities were left out, and no much larger clone turns up one base away. Hyperthyroidism patients were newly diagnosed, with disease duration under 2 months, and aged 18 to 65 years. The study excluded patients with uncontrolled infections, other autoimmune diseases, pregnancy or lactation. Diagnoses relied on clinical symptoms, serum thyroxine and TRAb, thyroid ultrasound and orbital computed tomography. For progressor patients, blood was drawn at the first diagnosis of hyperthyroidism, before any ophthalmopathy symptoms had appeared. PBMCs were isolated from around 10 ml of fresh peripheral blood by Ficoll-Paque density gradient centrifugation. Progressor patients were defined as those initially diagnosed with Graves' hyperthyroidism in whom ophthalmopathy developed during follow-up. Trizol reagent was used to extract total RNA, and RNA quality was then checked on an Agilent 2100 Bioanalyzer.

The rearranged chain carries TRBV11-3 and TRBJ1-5, with the D gene uncertain. This receptor was obtained from a woman in her 50s with Graves' hyperthyroidism that later progressed to Graves' ophthalmopathy. The source material was blood. The DNA is as follows: TGTGCCAGCAGCCCCGCGGTTGGGGATCAGCCCCAGCATTTT. The translation is CASSPAVGDQPQHF.